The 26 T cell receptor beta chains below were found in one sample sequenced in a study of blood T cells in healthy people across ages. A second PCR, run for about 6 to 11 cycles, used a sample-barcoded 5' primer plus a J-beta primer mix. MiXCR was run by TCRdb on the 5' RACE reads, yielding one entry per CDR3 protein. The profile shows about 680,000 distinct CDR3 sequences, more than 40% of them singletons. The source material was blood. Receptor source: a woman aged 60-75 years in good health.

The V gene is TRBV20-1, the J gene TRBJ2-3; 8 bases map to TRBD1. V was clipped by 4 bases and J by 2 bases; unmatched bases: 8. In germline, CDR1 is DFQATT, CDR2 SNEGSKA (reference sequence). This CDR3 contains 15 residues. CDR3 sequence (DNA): TGCAGTGCTACGCGGACAGGGAATCCCACAGATACGCAGTATTTT. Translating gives CSATRTGNPTDTQYF.

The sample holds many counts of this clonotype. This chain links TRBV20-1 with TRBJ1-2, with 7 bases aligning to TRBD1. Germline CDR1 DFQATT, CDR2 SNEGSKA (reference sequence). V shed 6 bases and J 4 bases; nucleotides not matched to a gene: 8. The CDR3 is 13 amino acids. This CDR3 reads CSAEGGLGYGYTF. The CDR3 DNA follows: TGCAGTGCCGAAGGGGGCTTAGGCTATGGCTACACCTTC.

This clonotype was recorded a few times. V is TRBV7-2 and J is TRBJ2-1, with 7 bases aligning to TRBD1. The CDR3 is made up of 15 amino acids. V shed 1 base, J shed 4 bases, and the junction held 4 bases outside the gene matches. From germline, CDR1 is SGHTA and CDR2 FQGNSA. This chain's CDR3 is CASSLDRGNYNEQFF. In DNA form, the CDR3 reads TGTGCCAGCAGCTTAGACAGGGGCAATTACAATGAGCAGTTCTTC.

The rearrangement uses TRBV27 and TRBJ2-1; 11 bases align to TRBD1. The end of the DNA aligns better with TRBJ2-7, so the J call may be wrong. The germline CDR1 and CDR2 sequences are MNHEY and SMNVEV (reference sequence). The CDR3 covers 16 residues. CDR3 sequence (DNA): TGTGCCAGCAGTCCCCGGACAGGGGGCCTGACAAATGAGCAGTACTTC. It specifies CASSPRTGGLTNEQYF.

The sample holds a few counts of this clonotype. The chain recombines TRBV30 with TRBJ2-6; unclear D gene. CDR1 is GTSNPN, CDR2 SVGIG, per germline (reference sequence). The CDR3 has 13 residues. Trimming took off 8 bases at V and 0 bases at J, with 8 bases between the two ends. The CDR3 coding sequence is TGTGCCCGGAAGTACTCTGGGGCCAACGTCCTGACTTTC. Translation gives CARKYSGANVLTF.

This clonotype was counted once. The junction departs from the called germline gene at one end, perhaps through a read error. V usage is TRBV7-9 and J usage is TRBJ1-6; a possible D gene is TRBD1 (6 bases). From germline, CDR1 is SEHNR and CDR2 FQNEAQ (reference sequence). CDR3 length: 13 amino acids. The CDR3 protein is CASGQSRDSPPHF. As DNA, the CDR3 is TGTGCCAGCGGACAGAGCCGAGATTCGCCCCCCCACTTT. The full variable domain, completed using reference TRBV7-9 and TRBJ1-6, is DTGVSQNPRHKITKRGQNVTFRCDPISEHNRLYWYRQTLGQGPEFLTYFQNEAQLEKSRLLSDRFSAERPKGSFSTLEIQRTEQGDSAMYLCASGQSRDSPPHFGNGTRLTVT.

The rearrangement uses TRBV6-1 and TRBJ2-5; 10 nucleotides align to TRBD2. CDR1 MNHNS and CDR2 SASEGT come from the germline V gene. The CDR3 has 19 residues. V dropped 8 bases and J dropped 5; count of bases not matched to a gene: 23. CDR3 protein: CASVSLSGGLAENGETQYF. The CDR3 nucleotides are TGTGCCAGCGTATCCCTTAGTGGAGGACTAGCGGAGAATGGGGAGACCCAGTACTTC.

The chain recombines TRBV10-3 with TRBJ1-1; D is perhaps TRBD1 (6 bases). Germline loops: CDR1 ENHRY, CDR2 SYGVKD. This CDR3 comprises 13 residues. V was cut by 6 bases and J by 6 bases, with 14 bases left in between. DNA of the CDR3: TGTGCCATCAGAGGGCGACAGGAGGCTGAAGCTTTCTTT. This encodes CAIRGRQEAEAFF.

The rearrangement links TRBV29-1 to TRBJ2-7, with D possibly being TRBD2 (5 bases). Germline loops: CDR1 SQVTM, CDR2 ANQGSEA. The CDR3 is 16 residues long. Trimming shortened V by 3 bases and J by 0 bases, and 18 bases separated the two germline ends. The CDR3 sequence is CSVDEFGHGGSYEQYF. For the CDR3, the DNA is TGCAGCGTTGATGAGTTCGGGCACGGAGGCTCCTACGAGCAGTACTTC.

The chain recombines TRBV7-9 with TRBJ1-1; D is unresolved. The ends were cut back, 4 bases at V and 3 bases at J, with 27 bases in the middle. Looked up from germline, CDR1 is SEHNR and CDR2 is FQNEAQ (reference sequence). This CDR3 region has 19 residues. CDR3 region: CASSSPMGSRVGRDTEAFF. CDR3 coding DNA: TGTGCCAGCAGCTCGCCTATGGGATCCAGAGTTGGGCGGGACACTGAAGCTTTCTTT. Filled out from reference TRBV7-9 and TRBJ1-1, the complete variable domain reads DTGVSQNPRHKITKRGQNVTFRCDPISEHNRLYWYRQTLGQGPEFLTYFQNEAQLEKSRLLSDRFSAERPKGSFSTLEIQRTEQGDSAMYLCASSSPMGSRVGRDTEAFFGQGTRLTVV.

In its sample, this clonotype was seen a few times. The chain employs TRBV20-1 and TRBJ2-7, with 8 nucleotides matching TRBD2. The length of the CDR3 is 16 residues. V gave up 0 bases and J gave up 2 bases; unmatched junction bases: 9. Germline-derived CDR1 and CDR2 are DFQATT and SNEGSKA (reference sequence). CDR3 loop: CSARDPDSGTPYEQYF. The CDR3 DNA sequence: TGCAGTGCTAGAGATCCGGATAGCGGGACCCCCTACGAGCAGTACTTC.

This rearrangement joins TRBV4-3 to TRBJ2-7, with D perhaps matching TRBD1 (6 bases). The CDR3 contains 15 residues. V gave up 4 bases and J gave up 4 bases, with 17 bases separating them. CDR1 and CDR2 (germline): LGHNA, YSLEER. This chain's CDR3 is CASSRDYTGYYEQYF. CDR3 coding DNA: TGCGCCAGCAGCCGAGATTATACAGGGTATTACGAGCAGTACTTC.

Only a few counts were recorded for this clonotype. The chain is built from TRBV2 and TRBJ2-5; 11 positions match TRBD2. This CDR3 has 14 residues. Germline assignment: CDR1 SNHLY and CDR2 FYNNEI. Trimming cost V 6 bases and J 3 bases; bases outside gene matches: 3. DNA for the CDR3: TGTGCCAGCAGGGGGGGACTAGCGGAAGAGACCCAGTACTTC. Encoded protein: CASRGGLAEETQYF. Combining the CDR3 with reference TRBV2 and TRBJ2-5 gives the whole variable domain EPEVTQTPSHQVTQMGQEVILRCVPISNHLYFYWYRQILGQKVEFLVSFYNNEISEKSEIFDDQFSVERPDGSNFTLKIRSTKLEDSAMYFCASRGGLAEETQYFGPGTRLLVL.

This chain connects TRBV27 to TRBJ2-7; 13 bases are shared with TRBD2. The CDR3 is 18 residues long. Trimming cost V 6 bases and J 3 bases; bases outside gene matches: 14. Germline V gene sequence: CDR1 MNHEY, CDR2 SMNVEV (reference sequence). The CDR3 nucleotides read TGTGCCAGCAGCAGAGAGTTTCCCGGGACTAGCGGGATCTACGAGCAGTACTTC. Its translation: CASSREFPGTSGIYEQYF.

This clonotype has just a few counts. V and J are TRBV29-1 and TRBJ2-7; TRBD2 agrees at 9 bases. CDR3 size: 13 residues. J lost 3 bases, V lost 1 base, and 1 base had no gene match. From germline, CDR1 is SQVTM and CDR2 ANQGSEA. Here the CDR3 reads CSVEASGNYEQYF. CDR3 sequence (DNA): TGCAGCGTTGAAGCTAGCGGGAACTACGAGCAGTACTTC.

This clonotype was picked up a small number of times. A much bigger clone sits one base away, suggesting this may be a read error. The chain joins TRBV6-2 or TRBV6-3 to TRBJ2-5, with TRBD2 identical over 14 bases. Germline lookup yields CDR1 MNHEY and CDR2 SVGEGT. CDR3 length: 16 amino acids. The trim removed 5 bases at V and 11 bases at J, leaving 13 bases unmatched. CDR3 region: CASSKGLAGGRDEQYF. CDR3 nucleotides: TGTGCCAGCAGTAAAGGACTAGCGGGAGGTAGGGATGAGCAGTACTTC.

Written as DNA, the CDR3 is TGTGCCAGCAGCTTGAGGACTAGCGGGAGGACCTACGAGCAGTACTTC. The encoded protein is CASSLRTSGRTYEQYF. The genes are TRBV5-4 and TRBJ2-7, with 14 bases identical to TRBD2. Per germline, CDR1 SGHNT and CDR2 YYREEE (reference sequence). V gave up 1 base and J gave up 2 bases; unmatched junction bases: 2. There are 16 residues in the CDR3.

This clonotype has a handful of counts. Here the CDR3 DNA reads TGTGCCAGCAGCCAGGTCCGGGTCCAAGAGACCCAGTACTTC. Translated, it gives CASSQVRVQETQYF. This rearrangement joins TRBV7-2 to TRBJ2-5; no definite D call. Germline V gives CDR1 SGHTA, CDR2 FQGNSA. The CDR3 extends over 14 amino acids. Trimming cost V 5 bases and J 1 base, with 11 bases left between them.

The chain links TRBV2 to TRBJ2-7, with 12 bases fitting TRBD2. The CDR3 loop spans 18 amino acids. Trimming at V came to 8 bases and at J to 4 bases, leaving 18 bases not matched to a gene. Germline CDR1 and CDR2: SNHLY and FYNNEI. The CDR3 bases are TGTGCCAGCGGAGGAGGACTAGCGGGGCCGACTGGGTTATACGAGCAGTACTTC. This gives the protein CASGGGLAGPTGLYEQYF. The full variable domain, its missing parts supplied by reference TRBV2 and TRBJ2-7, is EPEVTQTPSHQVTQMGQEVILRCVPISNHLYFYWYRQILGQKVEFLVSFYNNEISEKSEIFDDQFSVERPDGSNFTLKIRSTKLEDSAMYFCASGGGLAGPTGLYEQYFGPGTRLTVT.

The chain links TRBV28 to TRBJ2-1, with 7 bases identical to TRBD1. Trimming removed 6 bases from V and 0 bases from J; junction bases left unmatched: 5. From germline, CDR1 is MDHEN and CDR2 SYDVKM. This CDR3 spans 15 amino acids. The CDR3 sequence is CASRRQGGSYNEQFF. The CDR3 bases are TGTGCCAGCAGGCGACAGGGCGGCTCCTACAATGAGCAGTTCTTC.

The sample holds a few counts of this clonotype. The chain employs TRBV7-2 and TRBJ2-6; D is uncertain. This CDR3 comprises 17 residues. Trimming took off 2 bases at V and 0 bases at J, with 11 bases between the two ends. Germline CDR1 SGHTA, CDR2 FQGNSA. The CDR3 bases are TGTGCCAGCAGCTTACGTAGGGAACCCTCTGGGGCCAACGTCCTGACTTTC. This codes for CASSLRREPSGANVLTF.

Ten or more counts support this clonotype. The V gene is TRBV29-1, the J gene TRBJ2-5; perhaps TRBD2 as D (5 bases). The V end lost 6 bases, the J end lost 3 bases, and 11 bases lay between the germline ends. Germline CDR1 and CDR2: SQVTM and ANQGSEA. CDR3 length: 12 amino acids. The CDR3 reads CSVATAEETQYF. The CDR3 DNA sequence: TGCAGCGTAGCTACAGCGGAAGAGACCCAGTACTTC.

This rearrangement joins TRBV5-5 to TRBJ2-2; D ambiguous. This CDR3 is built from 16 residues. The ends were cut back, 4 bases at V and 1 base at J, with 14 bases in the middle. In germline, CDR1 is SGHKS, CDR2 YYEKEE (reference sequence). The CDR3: CASSLRTGQNTGELFF. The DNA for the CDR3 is TGTGCCAGCAGCCTCCGCACGGGCCAGAACACCGGGGAGCTGTTTTTT.

DNA of the CDR3: TGTGCCAGCTCACCTCGACAGGGGGACTTGAACACTGAAGCTTTCTTT. Translating gives CASSPRQGDLNTEAFF. The chain combines TRBV18 with TRBJ1-1; 9 bases map to TRBD1. V was clipped by 3 bases and J by 0 bases; unmatched bases: 5. Germline CDR1 KGHSH, CDR2 LQKENI. The CDR3 is 16 amino acids.

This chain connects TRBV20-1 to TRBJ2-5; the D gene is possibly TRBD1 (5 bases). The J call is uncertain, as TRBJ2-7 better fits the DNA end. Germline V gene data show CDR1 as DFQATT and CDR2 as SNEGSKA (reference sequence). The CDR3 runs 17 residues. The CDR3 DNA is TGCAGTGCTAGAGATCCTGCCAAGGGGTCTCCTATTGACGAGCAGTACTTC. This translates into CSARDPAKGSPIDEQYF.

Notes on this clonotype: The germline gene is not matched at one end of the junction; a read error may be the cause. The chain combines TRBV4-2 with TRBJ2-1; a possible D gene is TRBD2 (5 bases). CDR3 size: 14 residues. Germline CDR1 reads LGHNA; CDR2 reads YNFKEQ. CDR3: CASSQTRRYNKQFF. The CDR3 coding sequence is TGTGCCAGCAGCCAAACCAGGAGGTACAATAAGCAGTTCTTC.